This T cell receptor (beta chain) was recovered during a study of OX40 agonist ivuxolimab in advanced cancers. V was trimmed by 7 bases and J by 5 bases, leaving 27 bases between them. Germline assignment: CDR1 SNHLY and CDR2 FYNNEI. The CDR3 covers 18 residues. Clones were sequenced by immunoSEQ multiplex PCR, and TCRdb holds only the in-frame ones, with some missing. The profile covers roughly 50,000 clones, with less than 95% appearing a single time and 8% to 10% taken by the ten largest. This sequence originates from an adult with an advanced solid tumor such as melanoma, head and neck, liver or kidney cancer. The V and J genes are TRBV2 and TRBJ1-5; maybe TRBD1 (5 bases). This specimen was CD4+ or CD8+ T cells sorted from blood, taken in a trial of the OX40 agonist ivuxolimab. The CDR3 nucleotides read TGTGCCAGCACCCATTCAGAGGCTCCGGGACCTACCGATCAGCCCCAGCATTTT. Residues: CASTHSEAPGPTDQPQHF.